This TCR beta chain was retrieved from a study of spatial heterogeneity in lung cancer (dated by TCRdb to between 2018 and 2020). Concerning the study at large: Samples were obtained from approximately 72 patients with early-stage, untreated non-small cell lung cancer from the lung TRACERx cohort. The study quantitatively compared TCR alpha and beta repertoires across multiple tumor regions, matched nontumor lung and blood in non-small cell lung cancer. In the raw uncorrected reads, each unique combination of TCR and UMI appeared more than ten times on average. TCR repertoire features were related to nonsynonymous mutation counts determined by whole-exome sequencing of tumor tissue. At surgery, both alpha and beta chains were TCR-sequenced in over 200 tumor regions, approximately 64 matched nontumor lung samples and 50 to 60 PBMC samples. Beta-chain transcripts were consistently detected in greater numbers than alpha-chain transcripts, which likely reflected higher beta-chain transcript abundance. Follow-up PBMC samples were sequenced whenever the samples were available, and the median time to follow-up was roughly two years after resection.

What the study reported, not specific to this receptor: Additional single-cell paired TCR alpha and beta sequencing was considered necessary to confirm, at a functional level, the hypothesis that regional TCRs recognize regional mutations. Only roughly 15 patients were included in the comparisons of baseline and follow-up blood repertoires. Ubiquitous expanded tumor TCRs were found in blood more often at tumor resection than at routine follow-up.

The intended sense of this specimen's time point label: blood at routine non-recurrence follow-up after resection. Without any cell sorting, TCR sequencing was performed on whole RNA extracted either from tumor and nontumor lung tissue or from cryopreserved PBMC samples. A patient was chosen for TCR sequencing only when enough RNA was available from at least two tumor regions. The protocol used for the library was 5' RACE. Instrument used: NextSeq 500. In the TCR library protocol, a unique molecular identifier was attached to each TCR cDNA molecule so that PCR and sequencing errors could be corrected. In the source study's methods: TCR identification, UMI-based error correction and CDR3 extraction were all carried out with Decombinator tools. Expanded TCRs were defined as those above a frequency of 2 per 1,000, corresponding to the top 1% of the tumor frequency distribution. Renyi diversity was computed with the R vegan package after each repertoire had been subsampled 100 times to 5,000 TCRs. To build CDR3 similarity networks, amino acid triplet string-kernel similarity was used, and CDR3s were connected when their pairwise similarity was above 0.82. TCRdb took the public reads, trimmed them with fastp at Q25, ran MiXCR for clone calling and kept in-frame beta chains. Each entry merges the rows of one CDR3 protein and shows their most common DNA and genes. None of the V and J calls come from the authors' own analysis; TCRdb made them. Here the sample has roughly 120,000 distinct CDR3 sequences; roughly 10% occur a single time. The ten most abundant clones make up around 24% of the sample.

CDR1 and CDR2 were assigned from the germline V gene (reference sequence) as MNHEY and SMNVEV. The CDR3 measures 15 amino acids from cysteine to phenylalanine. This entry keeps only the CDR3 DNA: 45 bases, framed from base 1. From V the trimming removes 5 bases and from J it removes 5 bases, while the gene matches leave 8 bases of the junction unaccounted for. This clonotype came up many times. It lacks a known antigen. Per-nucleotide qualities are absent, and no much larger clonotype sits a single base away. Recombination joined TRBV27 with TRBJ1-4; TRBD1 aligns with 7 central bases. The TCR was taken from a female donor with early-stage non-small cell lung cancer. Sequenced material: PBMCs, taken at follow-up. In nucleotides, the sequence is TGTGCCAGCAGTACTGTGGGACAGAGAAATGAAAAACTGTTTTTT. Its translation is CASSTVGQRNEKLFF.